Each of the 14 T cell receptor beta chains below was sequenced from the same sample in a study of cytomegalovirus exposure and HLA in healthy donors. 13 Jbeta primers and 60 Vbeta primers were used for the PCR. Measured with immunoSEQ multiplex PCR; TCRdb has only the in-frame clones, and not every one. The sample has more than 95,000 clones; about 79% are singletons. Sequenced: PBMCs. The origin of the receptors is a woman aged 45-65 years in good health and CMV-seronegative.

Turning to this clone: At one of its ends the junction is not consistent with the germline gene, which may arise from a read error. The V and J genes are TRBV27 and TRBJ2-3; 8 bases fit TRBD1. Germline-derived CDR1 and CDR2 are MNHEY and SMNVEV (reference sequence). The CDR3 length is 14 residues. DNA of the CDR3: TGTGCCAGCAGTTCGACCCCCGGGACAGGTACGCAGTATTTT. This sequence encodes CASSSTPGTGTQYF.

The chain combines TRBV4-3 with TRBJ2-1, with 9 bases fitting TRBD1. Trimming at V came to 1 base and at J to 8 bases, leaving 6 bases not matched to a gene. This CDR3 is 15 amino acids long. In germline, CDR1 is LGHNA, CDR2 YSLEER. CDR3 amino acids: CASSQGGTGIHEQFF. CDR3 nucleotides: TGCGCCAGCAGCCAAGGAGGGACAGGGATCCATGAGCAGTTCTTC.

The V call is TRBV19, the J call TRBJ1-2; 7 positions match TRBD1. After removal of 3 bases from V and 2 bases from J, the junction contained 3 bases not matched to a gene. Germline CDR1 is LNHDA and CDR2 is SQIVND (reference sequence). The CDR3 is 14 residues long. CDR3 sequence: CASSIDRENYGYTF. The CDR3 DNA reads as TGTGCCAGTAGTATTGACAGGGAGAACTATGGCTACACCTTC.

CDR3 protein: CASSPTEGADTQYF. The DNA of the CDR3 is TGCGCCAGCAGCCCTACTGAAGGGGCGGATACGCAGTATTTT. The J gene is TRBJ2-3, the V gene TRBV5-1, with a possible D match to TRBD1 (5 bases). Germline assignment: CDR1 SGHRS and CDR2 YFSETQ. V was shortened by 4 bases and J by 6 bases, with 15 bases between the two germline ends. CDR3 length equals 14 residues. Filled out from reference TRBV5-1 and TRBJ2-3, the complete variable domain reads KAGVTQTPRYLIKTRGQQVTLSCSPISGHRSVSWYQQTPGQGLQFLFEYFSETQRNKGNFPGRFSGRQFSNSRSEMNVSTLELGDSALYLCASSPTEGADTQYFGPGTRLTVL.

V is TRBV15 and J is TRBJ2-7; maybe TRBD2 (6 bases). Looked up from germline, CDR1 is LNHNV and CDR2 is YYDKDF (reference sequence). Between the trimmed V and J ends, which lost 4 bases and 2 bases, there was a span of 9 bases. CDR3 length: 13 residues. The CDR3 sequence: CATSTGEPYEQYF. CDR3 bases: TGTGCCACCAGCACGGGAGAGCCCTACGAGCAGTACTTC.

This clone was detected a few times. A read error may account for a junction end that differs from germline. This chain links TRBV7-9 with TRBJ2-7; the D is unclear. This CDR3 has 11 amino acids. CDR1 SEHNR and CDR2 FQNEAQ come from the germline V gene (reference sequence). DNA for the CDR3: TGTTCCAGCAGCCTCTCCTACGAGCAGTACTTC. Protein product: CSSSLSYEQYF. The full variable domain, completed using reference TRBV7-9 and TRBJ2-7, is DTGVSQNPRHKITKRGQNVTFRCDPISEHNRLYWYRQTLGQGPEFLTYFQNEAQLEKSRLLSDRFSAERPKGSFSTLEIQRTEQGDSAMYLCSSSLSYEQYFGPGTRLTVT.

This clone was counted only a few times. This sequence joins TRBV10-3 and TRBJ2-7; 9 nucleotides line up with TRBD2. The CDR3 consists of 13 residues. CDR1 is ENHRY, CDR2 SYGVKD, per germline. The ends lost 4 bases at V and 5 bases at J; junction bases unmatched: 3. CDR3 sequence (DNA): TGTGCCATCAGTGGCGGGAGGGAGAACGAGCAGTACTTC. It codes for CAISGGRENEQYF.

In this sample, this clone turned up once. The rearrangement links TRBV5-4 to TRBJ2-6; D gene ambiguous. From germline, CDR1 is SGHNT and CDR2 YYREEE (reference sequence). With 2 bases removed from V and 0 bases from J, the gap between germline ends came to 3 bases. The CDR3 is made up of 14 amino acids. The CDR3 coding sequence is TGTGCCAGCAGCTTAGCCTCTGGGGCCAACGTCCTGACTTTC. Translation gives CASSLASGANVLTF.

The chain employs TRBV28 and TRBJ1-5; 9 nucleotides line up with TRBD1. CDR3 length: 16 residues. V dropped 2 bases and J dropped 2; count of bases not matched to a gene: 4. CDR1 MDHEN and CDR2 SYDVKM come from the germline V gene. CDR3 loop: CASSLQGQGGNQPQHF. CDR3 in DNA: TGTGCCAGCAGTTTACAGGGACAGGGTGGCAATCAGCCCCAGCATTTT.

The genes are TRBV7-6 and TRBJ2-3; 10 positions match TRBD2. Unmatched junction bases numbered 11, after V lost 7 bases and J lost 4 bases. The CDR3 length is 16 residues. CDR1 is SGHVS and CDR2 is FNYEAQ in the germline V gene. The CDR3 DNA follows: TGTGCCAGCACCCAACAATTAGCGGGAGGCTCAGATACGCAGTATTTT. Its translation is CASTQQLAGGSDTQYF.

This chain joins TRBV10-3 and TRBJ2-5; 8 bases are a match to TRBD1. Germline V gene data show CDR1 as ENHRY and CDR2 as SYGVKD. This CDR3 has 13 amino acids. V trimming: 7 bases; J trimming: 5 bases; junction bases outside the gene matches: 6. Written as DNA, the CDR3 is TGTGCCATCAAGGACAGGGCCTTTGAGACCCAGTACTTC. It translates to CAIKDRAFETQYF.

V and J are TRBV18 and TRBJ1-5, with a tentative D call TRBD1 (5 bases). The V and J ends lost 4 bases and 3 bases respectively, with 10 bases between them. Germline-derived CDR1 and CDR2 are KGHSH and LQKENI. This CDR3 contains 14 residues. The CDR3 region has the DNA TGTGCCAGCTCACGAGGAGGGGCCAATCAGCCCCAGCATTTT. This codes for CASSRGGANQPQHF.

CDR3 sequence (DNA): TGTGCCAGCAGGGGCGTAATGGGACTAGCGGGATCATCCTACGAGCAGTACTTC. Its protein is CASRGVMGLAGSSYEQYF. The rearrangement links TRBV2 to TRBJ2-7; 13 bases align to TRBD2. With 6 bases clipped from V and 1 base from J, the junction kept 12 bases outside the gene matches. The CDR3 consists of 18 residues. Germline V CDR1 and CDR2: SNHLY, FYNNEI.

The chain recombines TRBV19 with TRBJ2-3; D ambiguous. Per germline, CDR1 LNHDA and CDR2 SQIVND (reference sequence). CDR3 length: 13 amino acids. V lost 1 base and J 5 bases, leaving 7 bases between the germline ends. CDR3 sequence reads: CASSIGHRDTQYF. CDR3 DNA: TGTGCCAGTAGTATAGGACACAGAGATACGCAGTATTTT.